The rows below give T cell receptor beta chains drawn from one sample of a study of tumor and adjacent non-tumor tissue in lung cancer. TCRdb re-analysed the multiplex PCR reads in MiXCR, keeping a single row per CDR3 protein. In the table there are 50,000 or so distinct CDR3 sequences, about 70% of which are singletons. The source material was distant non-tumor lung tissue. These receptor sequences come from a woman aged 55 to 70 with non-small cell lung cancer. CDR3s include the opening cysteine and the closing phenylalanine or tryptophan. Fields, in order: D gene, clone size, V gene, J gene, CDR3 protein, CDR3 DNA. The D gene is left open where the match is weak. Only some rows state a clone size, as once, few, many or a class for expanded clones.

>.|.|TRBV5-4|TRBJ2-3
CASNSAVVRNTDMQYF
TGTGCCAGCAACTCAGCGGTGGTACGAAACACAGATATGCAGTATTTT
>.|once|TRBV3-2|TRBJ2-5
CASSPPDGEETQYF
TGTGCCAGCAGCCCCCCCGACGGGGAAGAGACCCAGTACTTC
>.|.|TRBV12-3/TRBV12-4|TRBJ1-1
CGSTNLALSGPNIEAFF
TGTGGCAGCACCAACCTAGCCCTATCTGGGCCCAACATTGAAGCTTTCTTT
>.|.|TRBV4-3|TRBJ1-4
CASSQDARVTNEKLLF
TGCGCCAGCAGCCAAGATGCGAGGGTAACTAATGAAAAACTGCTTTTT
>.|few|TRBV28|TRBJ2-2
CAYRQTDTGELFF
TGTGCCTACCGCCAGACAGACACAGGGGAGCTGTTTTTT
>.|.|TRBV6-5|TRBJ1-6
CVSSLTGIPDSALHF
TGTGTCAGCAGCCTTACAGGGATTCCGGATTCAGCCCTCCACTTT
>.|.|TRBV6-1|TRBJ2-7
CTSSDSRQVWYEQYF
TGTACCAGCAGTGACTCTCGTCAGGTTTGGTACGAGCAGTACTTC
>.|.|TRBV6-2/TRBV6-3|TRBJ2-2
CTSSYTQQRANKGELFF
TGTACCAGCAGTTACACCCAACAGAGGGCCAACAAAGGGGAGCTGTTTTTT
>.|.|TRBV11-1|TRBJ2-1
CVSSRAGGFDEQFF
TGTGTCAGCAGCCGGGCCGGTGGATTCGACGAGCAGTTCTTC
>.|.|TRBV4-3|TRBJ2-3
CANSQGQGVTDRQYF
TGCGCCAACAGCCAGGGACAAGGGGTAACAGATAGGCAGTATTTT
>.|medium-sized|TRBV6-5|TRBJ2-5
CATSLSVLETQYF
TGTGCCACTTCTTTGTCCGTTTTGGAGACCCAGTACTTC
>TRBD1|.|TRBV4-1|TRBJ2-3
CASIQKALGQGLSTDTQYF
TGTGCCAGCATCCAGAAAGCCCTCGGACAGGGGCTAAGCACAGATACGCAGTATTTT
>.|.|TRBV12-3/TRBV12-4|TRBJ2-5
CVSSLAQGNKETQYF
TGTGTCAGCAGTCTAGCGCAGGGAAACAAAGAGACCCAGTACTTC
>TRBD1|many|TRBV28|TRBJ1-3
CASNSLGTGGMLERNTIYF
TGTGCCAGCAATTCCCTCGGGACAGGGGGGATGTTGGAAAGAAACACCATATATTTT
>.|.|TRBV29-1|TRBJ1-1
CSVEDLVNTEAFF
TGCAGCGTTGAAGACCTAGTGAACACTGAAGCTTTCTTT
>TRBD1|few|TRBV7-2|TRBJ1-1
CASSLTGVNTEAFF
TGTGCCAGCAGCTTAACAGGGGTTAACACTGAAGCTTTCTTT
>.|once|TRBV6-1|TRBJ2-4
CASSEPDELAKNIQCF
TGTGCCAGCAGTGAACCCGACGAATTAGCCAAAAACATTCAGTGCTTC
>.|.|TRBV28|TRBJ2-1
CGSSLFWVAGRRLDNKQFF
TGTGGCAGCAGTTTGTTCTGGGTGGCCGGGCGACGATTGGACAATAAGCAGTTCTTC
>.|.|TRBV11-2|TRBJ2-7
CASSLPIGHYEQYF
TGTGCCAGCAGCTTACCAATAGGGCACTACGAGCAGTACTTC
>.|.|TRBV5-4|TRBJ2-1
CASSLDGGRGLDNEQFF
TGTGCCAGTAGCTTGGACGGCGGACGGGGACTTGACAATGAGCAGTTCTTC
>.|.|TRBV28|TRBJ2-6
CASSTPLISGVNVLIF
TGTGCCAGCAGTACCCCTTTGATCTCTGGGGTCAACGTCCTGATTTTC
>.|.|TRBV28|TRBJ2-5
CVSSFMGRAGPETQYF
TGTGTCAGCAGTTTTATGGGCAGGGCGGGACCGGAGACCCAGTACTTC
>.|.|TRBV11-2|TRBJ1-2
CAGSLGSGVYTF
TGTGCCGGTAGCTTAGGTTCGGGAGTCTACACATTC
>TRBD1|medium-sized|TRBV11-1|TRBJ2-5
CASSLPMGVQGDEETQYF
TGTGCCAGCAGCTTGCCGATGGGAGTACAGGGGGATGAAGAGACCCAGTACTTC